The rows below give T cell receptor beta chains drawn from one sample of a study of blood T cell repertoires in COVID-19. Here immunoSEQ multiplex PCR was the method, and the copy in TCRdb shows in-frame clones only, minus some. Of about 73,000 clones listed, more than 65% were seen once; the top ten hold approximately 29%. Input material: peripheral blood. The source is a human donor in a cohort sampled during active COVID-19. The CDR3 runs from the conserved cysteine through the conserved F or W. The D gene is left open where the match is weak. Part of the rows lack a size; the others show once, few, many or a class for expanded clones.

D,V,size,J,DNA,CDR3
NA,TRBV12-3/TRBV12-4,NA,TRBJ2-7,TGTGCCAGCAGTTTAGGGGGACAAAGGCAGTACTTC,CASSLGGQRQYF
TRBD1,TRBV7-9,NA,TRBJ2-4,TGTGCCAGCAGCCGTACCGGGACAGGGCTAGACATTCAGTACTTC,CASSRTGTGLDIQYF
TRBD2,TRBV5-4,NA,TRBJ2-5,TGTGCCAGCAGCTTGACGGGGGGGGAGACCCAGTACTTC,CASSLTGGETQYF
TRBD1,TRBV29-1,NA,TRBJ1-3,TGCAGCGTCAGGACAGGGAACTCTGGAAACACCATATATTTT,CSVRTGNSGNTIYF
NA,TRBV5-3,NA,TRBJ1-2,TGTGCCAGAAGCAATAAACCGGGACTAAAGAGGGATGGCTACACCTTC,CARSNKPGLKRDGYTF
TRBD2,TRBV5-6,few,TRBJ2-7,TGTGCCAGCAGCTCTAAAGGGACTAGCGGGAATCGCTACGAGCAGTACTTC,CASSSKGTSGNRYEQYF
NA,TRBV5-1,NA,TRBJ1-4,TGCGCCAGCAGCTTGGCCCCAATGTCCGAAAAACTGTTTTTT,CASSLAPMSEKLFF
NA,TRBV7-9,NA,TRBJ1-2,TGTGCCAGCAGCCCCCCTTGGGAGGGTTTGCATGGCTACACCTTC,CASSPPWEGLHGYTF
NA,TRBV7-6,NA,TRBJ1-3,TGTGCCAGCAGCCCGCAGGGGCCTGGAAACACCATATATTTT,CASSPQGPGNTIYF
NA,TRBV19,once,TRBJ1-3,TGTGCCAGTAGTATAGCAGTGCCTGGAAACACCATATATTTT,CASSIAVPGNTIYF
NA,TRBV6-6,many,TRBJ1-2,TGTGCCAGCGGGCAGGGCTATGGCTACACCTTC,CASGQGYGYTF
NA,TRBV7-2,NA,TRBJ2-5,TGTGCCAGCAGCTTAAAACAGGGAAGGGAGACCCAGTACTTC,CASSLKQGRETQYF
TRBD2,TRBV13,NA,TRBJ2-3,TGTGCCAGCAGTCTTCCTAGCGGGGATAGCACAGATACGCAGTATTTT,CASSLPSGDSTDTQYF
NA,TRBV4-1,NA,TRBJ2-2,TGCGCCAGCAGCCAAAACACAGGGTCGAACACCGGGGAGCTGTTTTTT,CASSQNTGSNTGELFF
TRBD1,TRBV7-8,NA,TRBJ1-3,TGTGCCAGCAGCTACTCAAGGGGGCCTGGAAACACCATATATTTT,CASSYSRGPGNTIYF
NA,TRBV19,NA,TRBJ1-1,TGTGCCAGTAGTTTGGGAGATAGAACCCTGAACACTGAAGCTTTCTTT,CASSLGDRTLNTEAFF
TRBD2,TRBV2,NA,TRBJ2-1,TGTGCCAGCAGTGAAGCGCTTCTTGGACTAGCGGGGGCAAGGGGTGAGCAGTTCTTC,CASSEALLGLAGARGEQFF